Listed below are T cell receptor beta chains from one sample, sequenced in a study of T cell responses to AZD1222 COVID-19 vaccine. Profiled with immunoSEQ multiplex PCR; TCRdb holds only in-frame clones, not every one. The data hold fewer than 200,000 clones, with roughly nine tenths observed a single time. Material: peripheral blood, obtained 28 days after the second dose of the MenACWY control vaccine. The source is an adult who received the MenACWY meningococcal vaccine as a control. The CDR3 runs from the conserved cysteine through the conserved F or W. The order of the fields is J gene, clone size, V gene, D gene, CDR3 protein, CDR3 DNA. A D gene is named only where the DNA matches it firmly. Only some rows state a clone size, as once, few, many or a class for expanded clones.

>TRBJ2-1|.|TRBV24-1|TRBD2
CATSDLQSGLAGGKQFF
TGTGCCACCAGTGATTTGCAATCGGGACTAGCGGGAGGGAAGCAGTTCTTC
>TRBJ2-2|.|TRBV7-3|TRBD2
CASTAGVNTGELFF
TGTGCCAGCACAGCGGGAGTAAACACCGGGGAGCTGTTTTTT
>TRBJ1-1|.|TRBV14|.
CASSPGALGAFF
TGTGCCAGCAGCCCTGGGGCCCTCGGAGCTTTCTTT
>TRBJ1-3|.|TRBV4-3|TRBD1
CASSPNIPRGTGGNTIYF
TGCGCCAGCAGCCCCAACATCCCACGGGGGACAGGGGGAAACACCATATATTTT
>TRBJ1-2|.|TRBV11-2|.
CASSFSSGATGYTF
TGTGCCAGCAGCTTCTCCTCAGGGGCTACTGGCTACACCTTC
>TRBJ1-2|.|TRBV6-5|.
CASAGTRDYGYTF
TGTGCCAGTGCCGGGACTAGAGACTATGGCTACACCTTC
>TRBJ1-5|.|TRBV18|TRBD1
CASSGQGKQPQHF
TGTGCCAGCTCAGGACAGGGGAAGCAGCCCCAGCATTTT
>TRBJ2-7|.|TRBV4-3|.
CASSPSWQGSHEQYF
TGCGCCAGCAGCCCGTCTTGGCAGGGTTCCCACGAGCAGTACTTC
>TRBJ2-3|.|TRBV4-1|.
CASSPTPTGGTGQGDTQYF
TGCGCCAGCAGCCCGACTCCGACGGGGGGGACAGGACAGGGAGATACGCAGTATTTT
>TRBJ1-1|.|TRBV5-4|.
CASSLEKTNTEAFF
TGTGCCAGCAGCTTGGAGAAGACTAACACTGAAGCTTTCTTT
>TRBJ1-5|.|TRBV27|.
CASSLGSRDQPQHF
TGTGCCAGCAGTTTAGGGTCCAGAGATCAGCCCCAGCATTTT
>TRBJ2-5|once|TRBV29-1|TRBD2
CSVDLAGGPGETQYF
TGCAGCGTGGACCTAGCGGGAGGGCCGGGAGAGACCCAGTACTTC
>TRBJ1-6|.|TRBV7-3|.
CASSLGPSELVHF
TGTGCCAGCAGCTTGGGCCCTTCCGAGCTCGTCCACTTT
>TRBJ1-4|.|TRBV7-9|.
CASSRTGSRGFDEKLFF
TGTGCCAGCAGCCGAACAGGGAGCCGGGGGTTTGATGAAAAACTGTTTTTT
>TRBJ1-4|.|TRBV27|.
CASSSFRAGPGEEKLFF
TGTGCCAGCAGTTCTTTCCGGGCCGGACCGGGAGAGGAAAAACTGTTTTTT
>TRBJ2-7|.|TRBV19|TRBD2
CASRASGSYEQYF
TGTGCCAGTAGGGCTAGCGGGAGTTACGAGCAGTACTTC
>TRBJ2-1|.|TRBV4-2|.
CASSQGRAGEQFF
TGTGCCAGCAGCCAAGGCCGGGCAGGGGAGCAGTTCTTC
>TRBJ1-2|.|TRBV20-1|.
CSARLAPGYTF
TGCAGTGCTCGACTGGCTCCGGGCTACACCTTC
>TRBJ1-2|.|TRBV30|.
CAWSSNGLSYGYTF
TGTGCCTGGAGTTCGAATGGGCTTAGCTATGGCTACACCTTC
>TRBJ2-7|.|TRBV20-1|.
CSARTTYEQYF
TGCAGTGCTAGGACCACCTACGAGCAGTACTTC
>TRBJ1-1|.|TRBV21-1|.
CASSKREGGGNTEAFF
TGTGCCAGCAGTAAACGGGAGGGTGGGGGAAACACTGAAGCTTTCTTT
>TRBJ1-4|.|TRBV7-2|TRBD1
CASSLQGALTNEKLFF
TGTGCCAGCAGCTTGCAGGGGGCCCTTACTAATGAAAAACTGTTTTTT
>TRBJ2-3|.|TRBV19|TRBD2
CASSLSSGSSTDTQYF
TGTGCCAGTAGTCTCTCTAGCGGGAGTAGCACAGATACGCAGTATTTT
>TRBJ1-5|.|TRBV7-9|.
CASSSSAGSNQPQHF
TGTGCCAGCAGCTCTAGCGCAGGGAGCAATCAGCCCCAGCATTTT
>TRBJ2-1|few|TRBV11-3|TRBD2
CASSGLAGGDLNEQFF
TGTGCCAGCTCCGGACTAGCGGGAGGAGATCTGAATGAGCAGTTCTTC
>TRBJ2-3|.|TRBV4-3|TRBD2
CASSQDRAGGGYTDTQYF
TGCGCCAGCAGCCAAGATCGGGCGGGAGGGGGTTACACAGATACGCAGTATTTT
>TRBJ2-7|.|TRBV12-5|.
CASGLREDYEQYF
TGTGCTAGTGGTTTGCGAGAGGATTACGAGCAGTACTTC
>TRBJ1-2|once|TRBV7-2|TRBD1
CASSLPGGRGGYTF
TGTGCCAGCAGCCTCCCAGGGGGCAGGGGTGGCTACACCTTC
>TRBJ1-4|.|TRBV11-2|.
CASSLGQANEKLFF
TGTGCCAGCAGCTTAGGGCAGGCTAATGAAAAACTGTTTTTT
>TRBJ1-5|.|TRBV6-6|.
CASDPGRGRRPQHF
TGTGCCAGCGACCCGGGGCGGGGACGTAGGCCCCAGCATTTT
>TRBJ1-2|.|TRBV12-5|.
CASGLASNYGYTF
TGTGCTAGTGGTTTGGCTTCTAACTATGGCTACACCTTC
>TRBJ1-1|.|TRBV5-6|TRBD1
CASSLGRGQGVGNTEAFF
TGTGCCAGCAGCTTGGGGAGGGGACAGGGTGTTGGGAACACTGAAGCTTTCTTT
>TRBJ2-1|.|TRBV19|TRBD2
CASRPWRASGMGQFF
TGTGCCAGTAGACCCTGGAGGGCTAGCGGGATGGGGCAGTTCTTC
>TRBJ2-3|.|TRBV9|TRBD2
CASSVLAESTDTQYF
TGTGCCAGCAGCGTACTAGCGGAGAGCACAGATACGCAGTATTTT
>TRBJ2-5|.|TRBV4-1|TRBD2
CASSRASGSAAETQYF
TGCGCCAGCAGCCGCGCCAGCGGGAGCGCCGCAGAGACCCAGTACTTC
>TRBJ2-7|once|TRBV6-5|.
CASSYEPFSYEQYF
TGTGCCAGCAGTTACGAGCCGTTCTCCTACGAGCAGTACTTC
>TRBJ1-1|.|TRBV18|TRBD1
CASSNRTGATEAFF
TGTGCCAGCTCAAATCGGACAGGCGCCACTGAAGCTTTCTTT
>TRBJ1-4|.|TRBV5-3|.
CARSFVSRTARGKLFF
TGTGCCAGAAGCTTCGTATCGAGGACAGCCCGGGGAAAACTGTTTTTT
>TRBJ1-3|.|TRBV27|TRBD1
CASSPDRAGNTIYF
TGTGCCAGCAGTCCCGACAGGGCTGGAAACACCATATATTTT
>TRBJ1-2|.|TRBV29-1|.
CSVESDYGYTF
TGCAGCGTTGAATCGGATTATGGCTACACCTTC
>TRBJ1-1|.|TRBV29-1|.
CSVTRMNTEAFF
TGCAGCGTAACACGGATGAACACTGAAGCTTTCTTT
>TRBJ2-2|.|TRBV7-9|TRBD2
CASIAGVNTGELFF
TGTGCCAGCATCGCGGGGGTGAACACCGGGGAGCTGTTTTTT
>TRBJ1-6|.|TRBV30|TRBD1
CAWNGQGQNSPLHF
TGTGCCTGGAATGGACAGGGACAGAATTCACCCCTCCACTTT
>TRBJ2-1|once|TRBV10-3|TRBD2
CAISAPGTRPYNEQFF
TGTGCCATCAGTGCCCCCGGGACTAGACCGTACAATGAGCAGTTCTTC
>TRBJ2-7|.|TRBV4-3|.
CASSQDVLSGDPPYEQYF
TGCGCCAGCAGCCAAGATGTTTTGTCGGGAGATCCCCCCTACGAGCAGTACTTC
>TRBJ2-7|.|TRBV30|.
CAWSAYRGGEQYF
TGTGCCTGGAGTGCCTACCGTGGGGGCGAGCAGTACTTC
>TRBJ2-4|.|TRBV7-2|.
CASSLVRAAKNIQYF
TGTGCCAGCAGCTTAGTGCGAGCGGCGAAAAACATTCAGTACTTC
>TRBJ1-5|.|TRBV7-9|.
CASSRTTGQPQHF
TGTGCCAGCAGCCGAACCACAGGTCAGCCCCAGCATTTT
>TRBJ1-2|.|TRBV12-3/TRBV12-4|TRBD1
CASRDDRVRYTF
TGTGCCAGCAGGGATGACAGGGTTCGCTACACCTTC
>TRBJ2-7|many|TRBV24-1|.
CATSDRYEQYF
TGTGCCACCAGTGATCGGTACGAGCAGTACTTC